Given below is one T cell receptor beta chain in context. The antigen is unknown. The source of the sample is a study of T cell repertoires in cytomegalovirus infection. Study overall: In the study, CMV epitopes included recently identified HLA-C-restricted and well-studied HLA-B-restricted ones. Through public TCR beta signatures, both CMV infection and matching HLA type were indicated.

There are 16 residues in the CDR3. Germline CDR1 SEHNR, CDR2 FQNEAQ (reference sequence). Between the trimmed V and J ends, which lost 4 bases and 0 bases, there was a span of 16 bases. TCRdb used MiXCR to reprocess the reads, holding one entry per CDR3 protein. The sample consists of under 90,000 distinct CDR3 sequences, about 44% of them appearing once. Whole-study findings and limits: In two of eight donors, the top clonotype was HLA-C-restricted CMV-specific. Totalled public TCR beta family frequency picked out people who carried CMV plus the relevant HLA.

The material was CD8+ T cells from cultured PBMCs, obtained from culture after CMV antigen stimulation. This clonotype was sampled from a human donor in good health (CMV status not recorded). Some clones in this sample may be carry-over from other donors' samples. The chain combines TRBV7-9 with TRBJ2-7; maybe TRBD1 (6 bases). Written as DNA, the CDR3 is TGTGCCAGCAGCTCAGGGGACCGGACCAACTCCTACGAGCAGTACTTC. It specifies CASSSGDRTNSYEQYF.